This TCR beta chain comes out of a study of blood T cell repertoires in COVID-19. Across the study: Samples came from the United States, Italy and Spain, spanning acute and convalescent COVID-19. Sample material is recorded as cDNA or gDNA derived from T cells, B-cell-depleted T cells, or PBMCs.

In the original analysis: From reference gene primer amplification, estimates of nucleated cell counts were derived. Using immunoSEQ multiplex PCR, the repertoire was profiled, and TCRdb retains in-frame clones only, with some absent. V and J calls and clone size are given by that table; D and trimming were obtained from the DNA. This sample carries 250,000 to 300,000 clones, over 65% of them seen once, and the ten largest clones take about 4.5%. The germline gives CDR1 LNHDA, CDR2 SQIVND (reference sequence). V was clipped by 8 bases and J by 3 bases; unmatched bases: 12. The CDR3 is made up of 15 amino acids.

The chain joins TRBV19 to TRBJ2-7; 8 bases line up with TRBD2. Sequenced material: peripheral blood. The TCR sequence derives from a man between 60 and 70 years old who had recovered from COVID-19. The CDR3 bases are TGTGCCAGTGGGGTCGGGGGGGCGAAGAGCTACGAGCAGTACTTC. This translates into CASGVGGAKSYEQYF.